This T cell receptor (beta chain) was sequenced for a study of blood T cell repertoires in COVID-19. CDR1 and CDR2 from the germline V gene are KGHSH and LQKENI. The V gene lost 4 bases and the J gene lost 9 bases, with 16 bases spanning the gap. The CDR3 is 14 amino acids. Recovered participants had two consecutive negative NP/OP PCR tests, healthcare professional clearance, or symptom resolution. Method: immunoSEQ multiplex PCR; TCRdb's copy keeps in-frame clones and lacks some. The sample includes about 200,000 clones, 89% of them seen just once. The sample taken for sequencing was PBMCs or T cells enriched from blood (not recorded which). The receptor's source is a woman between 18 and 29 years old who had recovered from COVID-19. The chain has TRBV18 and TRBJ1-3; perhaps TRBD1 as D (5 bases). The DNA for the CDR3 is TGTGCCAGCTCACTTCAACAGGTAGAACGCACCATATATTTT. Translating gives CASSLQQVERTIYF.